Presented here are 10 T cell receptor beta chains from one specimen sequenced in a study of T cell responses to AZD1222 COVID-19 vaccine. Profiled with immunoSEQ multiplex PCR; TCRdb holds only in-frame clones, not every one. The table lists roughly 150,000 clones, about 89% of them singletons. Sample: peripheral blood, taken on day 0 of AZD1222 vaccination. The receptor set was obtained from an adult in good health.

V usage is TRBV6-5 and J usage is TRBJ1-2; D remains unclear. V gave up 10 bases and J gave up 6 bases, with 12 bases separating them. Germline V gene lookup returns CDR1 MNHEY and CDR2 SVGAGI. The CDR3 runs to 11 residues. DNA of the CDR3: TGTGCCACCGGACGCCCCAATGGCTACACCTTC. Amino acid sequence: CATGRPNGYTF.

The chain links TRBV28 to TRBJ1-5; D gene unclear. This CDR3 is 14 amino acids long. CDR1 is MDHEN and CDR2 is SYDVKM in the germline V gene. Trimming pared 3 bases from V and 8 bases from J, leaving 14 bases between. Here the CDR3 reads CASSFLEGREPQHF. The CDR3 bases are TGTGCCAGCAGTTTTTTAGAGGGTCGTGAGCCCCAGCATTTT. Full variable domain (remainder filled in from reference TRBV28 and TRBJ1-5): DVKVTQSSRYLVKRTGEKVFLECVQDMDHENMFWYRQDPGLGLRLIYFSYDVKMKEKGDIPEGYSVSREKKERFSLILESASTNQTSMYLCASSFLEGREPQHFGDGTRLSIL.

The CDR3: CASSSIGANTGELFF. For the CDR3, the DNA is TGTGCCAGCAGCTCGATCGGAGCGAACACCGGGGAGCTGTTTTTT. V usage is TRBV7-9 and J usage is TRBJ2-2; D call uncertain. Trimming removed 4 bases at V and 0 bases at J, with 9 bases between. The CDR3 spans 15 residues. The germline CDR1 and CDR2 sequences are SEHNR and FQNEAQ (reference sequence).

The table lists this clone with a count of one. The gene calls are TRBV7-9 and TRBJ2-3; 10 nucleotides match TRBD2. Germline assignment: CDR1 SEHNR and CDR2 FQNEAQ (reference sequence). V trimming: 5 bases; J trimming: 3 bases; junction bases outside the gene matches: 5. There are 15 residues in the CDR3. CDR3 loop: CASSKGLATTDTQYF. Written as DNA, the CDR3 is TGTGCCAGCAGCAAGGGACTAGCGACTACAGATACGCAGTATTTT.

This chain links TRBV6-5 with TRBJ1-5; possible D gene TRBD1, 5 bases. Trimming removed 2 bases from V and 4 bases from J, with 9 bases in between. The germline V gene encodes CDR1 MNHEY and CDR2 SVGAGI. CDR3 length: 14 residues. CDR3 loop: CASSYEGRNQPQHF. In nucleotides, the CDR3 is TGTGCCAGCAGTTACGAGGGGAGGAATCAGCCCCAGCATTTT.

The chain recombines TRBV9 with TRBJ2-5; D is undetermined. The CDR3 spans 17 residues. Germline CDR1 and CDR2: SGDLS and YYNGEE. The V end was cut by 3 bases, the J end by 3 bases, with 21 bases between. CDR3 nucleotides: TGTGCCAGCAGCGCACCAAAGAGATCAATAAGCAAAGAGACCCAGTACTTC. This sequence encodes CASSAPKRSISKETQYF.

Only a few counts were recorded for this clone. The chain is built from TRBV18 and TRBJ2-7, with 7 bases identical to TRBD1. Germline CDR1 KGHSH, CDR2 LQKENI. The CDR3 spans 17 residues. V was pared by 1 base and J by 2 bases, with 11 bases of the junction left unmatched. The CDR3 is CASSPQGAGTSTYEQYF. CDR3 bases: TGTGCCAGCTCACCACAGGGGGCTGGTACTAGTACCTACGAGCAGTACTTC.

The chain couples TRBV7-2 to TRBJ1-4, with D possibly TRBD1 on 6 matching bases. This CDR3 has 15 residues. Trimming pared 3 bases from V and 7 bases from J, leaving 15 bases between. From germline, CDR1 is SGHTA and CDR2 FQGNSA. This CDR3 is CASSFFRGGGEKLFF. The CDR3 coding sequence is TGTGCCAGCAGCTTCTTCAGGGGCGGCGGTGAAAAACTGTTTTTT. Full variable domain (remainder filled in from reference TRBV7-2 and TRBJ1-4): GAGVSQSPSNKVTEKGKDVELRCDPISGHTALYWYRQSLGQGLEFLIYFQGNSAPDKSGLPSDRFSAERTGGSVSTLTIQRTQQEDSAVYLCASSFFRGGGEKLFFGSGTQLSVL.

The V gene is TRBV29-1, the J gene TRBJ1-1; 7 nucleotides match TRBD1. The germline V gene has CDR1 SQVTM and CDR2 ANQGSEA. Trimming removed 4 bases from V and 1 base from J; junction bases left unmatched: 6. The length of the CDR3 is 14 residues. The CDR3 nucleotides read TGCAGCGTTGCGGTGACAGGGACGAACACTGAAGCTTTCTTT. Amino acids: CSVAVTGTNTEAFF.

This rearrangement joins TRBV14 to TRBJ2-1, with D maybe TRBD2 (6 bases). The germline V gene has CDR1 SGHDN and CDR2 FVKESK. V was shortened by 4 bases and J by 7 bases, with 17 bases between the two germline ends. The CDR3 consists of 15 residues. The CDR3 region has the DNA TGTGCCAGCAGCCCGCTAGCGTCCTACGCTAATGAGCAGTTCTTC. This gives the protein CASSPLASYANEQFF.